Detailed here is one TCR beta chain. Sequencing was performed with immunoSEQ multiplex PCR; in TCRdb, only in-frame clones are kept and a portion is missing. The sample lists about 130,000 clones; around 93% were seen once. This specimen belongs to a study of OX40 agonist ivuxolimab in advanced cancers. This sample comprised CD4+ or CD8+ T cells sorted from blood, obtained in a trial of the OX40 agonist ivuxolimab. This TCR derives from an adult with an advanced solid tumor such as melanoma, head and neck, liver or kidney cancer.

The CDR3 here is CASSRRVAGDEQFF. The CDR3 DNA reads TGTGCCAGCAGCCGCAGAGTGGCGGGAGATGAGCAGTTCTTC. V usage is TRBV7-6 and J usage is TRBJ2-1, with 7 positions matching TRBD2. Germline loops: CDR1 SGHVS, CDR2 FNYEAQ. CDR3 length: 14 amino acids. J was trimmed by 8 bases and V by 5 bases; bases with no gene match: 9.